Listed below are T cell receptor beta chains from one sample, sequenced in a study of T-cell memory formation after mild COVID-19. TCRdb called the 5' RACE reads again in MiXCR, with one record for every CDR3 protein. This repertoire shows just over 60,000 distinct CDR3 sequences, 9% to 9.5% found once; its top ten account for 1.1%. The sample comprised PBMCs or a T cell subset sorted from them (not recorded which). The origin of the receptors is a man aged 18 to 29 who had mild COVID-19 (a few samples of this study predate the infection). Cell type and time point are not known. CDR3s include the opening cysteine and the closing phenylalanine or tryptophan. Fields, in order: V gene, clone size, CDR3 length, J gene, D gene, CDR3 protein. A D gene is named only where the DNA matches it firmly. Where a row states a size, it is once, few, many or the class of an expanded clone; other rows omit it.

TRBV30	.	13	TRBJ2-3	.	CAWGWGASDTQYF
TRBV6-5	few	11	TRBJ2-5	.	CASRAVSTQYF
TRBV9	.	17	TRBJ2-7	.	CASSVAEGAGVHWEQYF
TRBV24-1	few	15	TRBJ2-2	.	CATSELDHDTGELFF
TRBV7-8	.	14	TRBJ2-3	TRBD2	CASTLRGGTDTQYF
TRBV12-3/TRBV12-4	few	13	TRBJ1-1	.	CASSFKGDTEAFF
TRBV5-1	many	15	TRBJ2-3	TRBD1	CASSSGTGDTDTQYF
TRBV7-2	.	15	TRBJ2-5	TRBD2	CASSFQAGGQETQYF
TRBV4-1	few	15	TRBJ2-1	.	CASSPHGLSYNEQFF
TRBV11-2	few	11	TRBJ1-4	.	CASRNHEKLFF
TRBV7-3	few	13	TRBJ2-1	.	CASSQMGYNEQFF
TRBV12-3/TRBV12-4	few	13	TRBJ1-2	.	CASSFEGYYGYTF
TRBV4-1	many	16	TRBJ2-1	.	CASSQGRAGSVVEQFF
TRBV20-1	few	15	TRBJ2-5	TRBD2	CSAPGLAGTQETQYF
TRBV18	few	14	TRBJ2-1	.	CASSRSSHNYEQFF
TRBV6-5	.	13	TRBJ1-1	.	CASTRDRNTEAFF
TRBV7-9	.	12	TRBJ1-1	.	CASSLMNTEAFF
TRBV7-8	many	16	TRBJ1-2	TRBD1	CASSLRTGAGLYGYTF
TRBV4-3	.	16	TRBJ1-6	.	CASSQHRNRVNSPLHF
TRBV10-3	few	13	TRBJ1-2	.	CAITPTGGSGYTF
TRBV11-2	few	13	TRBJ2-3	TRBD1	CASSFTGGDTQYF
TRBV11-2	.	14	TRBJ2-5	.	CASTDLRGWETQYF
TRBV20-1	few	13	TRBJ1-3	.	CSARVLSGNTIYF
TRBV4-3	.	14	TRBJ2-5	.	CASSQDTRVETQYF
TRBV6-5	.	13	TRBJ2-5	.	CASSYQIQETQYF
TRBV3-1	few	16	TRBJ1-2	.	CASSQGGGRRDHGYTF
TRBV19	few	13	TRBJ2-1	.	CASSMGPVGEQFF
TRBV7-3	.	16	TRBJ2-3	TRBD2	CASSPRLAGPTDTQYF
TRBV6-6	.	15	TRBJ2-6	.	CASSPPRAGANVLTF
TRBV7-9	.	12	TRBJ1-2	.	CASSLSREGYTF
TRBV7-2	few	12	TRBJ1-1	.	CASSLEGGKAFF
TRBV7-2	.	13	TRBJ1-1	.	CASSGQPNTEAFF
TRBV9	many	15	TRBJ2-5	TRBD1	CASSADRGELETQYF
TRBV11-2	few	14	TRBJ1-1	.	CASSLGTRGTEAFF
TRBV5-4	many	13	TRBJ1-2	.	CASSFTGSYGYTF
TRBV7-6	many	13	TRBJ2-5	TRBD1	CASSGTGQETQYF
TRBV29-1	few	13	TRBJ1-4	TRBD1	CSALRQGDEKLFF
TRBV6-5	many	14	TRBJ2-2	.	CASSYERGDGELFF
TRBV27	.	14	TRBJ2-3	.	CASSLLGAGAAQYF
TRBV18	.	15	TRBJ2-5	TRBD1	CASSPSGQGAATQYF
TRBV7-2	few	14	TRBJ1-2	TRBD1	CASSYRQGLDGYTF
TRBV12-3/TRBV12-4	many	13	TRBJ2-1	.	CASSLSSVNEQFF
TRBV20-1	.	14	TRBJ2-1	.	CSASKTLVIKEQFF